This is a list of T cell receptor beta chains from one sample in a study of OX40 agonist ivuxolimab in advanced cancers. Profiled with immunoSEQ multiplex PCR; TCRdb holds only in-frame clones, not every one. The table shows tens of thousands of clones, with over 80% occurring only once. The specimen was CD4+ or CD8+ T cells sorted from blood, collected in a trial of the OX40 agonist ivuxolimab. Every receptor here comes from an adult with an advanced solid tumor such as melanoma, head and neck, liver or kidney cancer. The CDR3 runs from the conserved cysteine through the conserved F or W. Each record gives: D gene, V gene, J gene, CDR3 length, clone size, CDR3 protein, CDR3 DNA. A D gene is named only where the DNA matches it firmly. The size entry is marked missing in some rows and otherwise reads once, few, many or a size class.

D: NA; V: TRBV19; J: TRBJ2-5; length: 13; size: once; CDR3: CASTHPVEETQYF; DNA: TGTGCCAGTACCCACCCGGTAGAAGAGACCCAGTACTTC
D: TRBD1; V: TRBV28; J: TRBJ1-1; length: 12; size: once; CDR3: CASSFGQGEAFF; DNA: TGTGCCAGCAGTTTCGGACAGGGTGAAGCTTTCTTT
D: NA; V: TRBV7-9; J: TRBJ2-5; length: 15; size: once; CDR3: CASSQSEQGEETQYF; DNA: TGTGCCAGCAGCCAGTCTGAACAGGGTGAAGAGACCCAGTACTTC
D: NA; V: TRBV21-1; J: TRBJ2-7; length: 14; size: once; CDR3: CASRLRRPPYEQYF; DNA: TGTGCCAGCAGATTGCGCAGGCCTCCCTACGAGCAGTACTTC
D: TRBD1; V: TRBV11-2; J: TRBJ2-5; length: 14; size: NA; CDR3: CASRTGGSQETQYF; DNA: TGTGCCAGCCGGACAGGGGGGTCCCAAGAGACCCAGTACTTC
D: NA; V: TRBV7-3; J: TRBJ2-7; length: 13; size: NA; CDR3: CASSVGLNYEQYF; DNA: TGTGCCAGCAGCGTCGGACTAAACTACGAGCAGTACTTC
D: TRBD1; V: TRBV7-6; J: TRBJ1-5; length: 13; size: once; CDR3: CASSLEGAQPQHF; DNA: TGTGCCAGCAGCTTAGAGGGGGCTCAGCCCCAGCATTTT
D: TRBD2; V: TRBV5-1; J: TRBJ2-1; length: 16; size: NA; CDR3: CASSWQPSGSYNEQFF; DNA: TGCGCCAGCAGCTGGCAGCCTAGCGGCTCCTACAATGAGCAGTTCTTC
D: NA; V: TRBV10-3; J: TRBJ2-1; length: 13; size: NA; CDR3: CAISRDTNNEQFF; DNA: TGTGCCATCAGCCGGGACACCAACAATGAGCAGTTCTTC
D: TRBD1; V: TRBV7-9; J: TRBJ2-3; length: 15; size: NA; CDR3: CASSLWDRGTDTQYF; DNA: TGTGCCAGCAGCTTGTGGGACAGGGGCACAGATACGCAGTATTTT
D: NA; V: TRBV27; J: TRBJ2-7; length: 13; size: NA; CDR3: CASSLAQAYEQYF; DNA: TGTGCCAGCAGTTTGGCACAGGCTTACGAGCAGTACTTC
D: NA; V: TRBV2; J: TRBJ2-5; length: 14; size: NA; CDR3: CASIQDRAGKTQYF; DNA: TGTGCCAGCATTCAAGACAGGGCGGGAAAGACCCAGTACTTC
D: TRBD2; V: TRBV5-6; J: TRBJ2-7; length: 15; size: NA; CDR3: CASSLGTSGIYEQYF; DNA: TGTGCCAGCAGCTTGGGGACTAGCGGGATTTACGAGCAGTACTTC
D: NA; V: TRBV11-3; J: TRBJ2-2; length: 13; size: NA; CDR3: CASSFRAGPRLFF; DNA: TGTGCCAGCAGCTTTAGGGCAGGGCCGAGGCTGTTTTTT
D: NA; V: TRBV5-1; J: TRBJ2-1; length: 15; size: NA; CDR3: CASSVGRGGDNEQFF; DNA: TGCGCCAGCTCGGTTGGCCGGGGCGGAGACAATGAGCAGTTCTTC
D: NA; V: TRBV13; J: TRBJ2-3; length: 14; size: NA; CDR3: CASSGDSGTDTQYF; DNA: TGTGCCAGCAGTGGGGACTCTGGCACAGATACGCAGTATTTT
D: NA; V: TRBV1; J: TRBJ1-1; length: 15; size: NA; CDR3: CTSTQAGGWETEAFF; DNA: TGCACCAGCACCCAGGCAGGGGGCTGGGAGACTGAAGCTTTCTTT
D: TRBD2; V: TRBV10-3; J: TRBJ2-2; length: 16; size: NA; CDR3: CAIASGLAGRYGELFF; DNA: TGTGCCATCGCCTCGGGACTAGCGGGAAGGTACGGGGAGCTGTTTTTT
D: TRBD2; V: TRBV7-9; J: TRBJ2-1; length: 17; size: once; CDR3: CASSSRKLAGGYNEQFF; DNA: TGTGCCAGCAGTTCCCGCAAACTAGCGGGAGGCTACAATGAGCAGTTCTTC
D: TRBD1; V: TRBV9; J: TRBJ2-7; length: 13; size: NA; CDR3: CASSVGTGSEQYF; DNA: TGTGCCAGCAGCGTAGGGACAGGGAGCGAGCAGTACTTC
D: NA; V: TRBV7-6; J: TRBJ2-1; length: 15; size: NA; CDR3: CASRDHPSSYNEQFF; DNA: TGTGCCAGCAGGGACCACCCGAGCTCCTACAATGAGCAGTTCTTC
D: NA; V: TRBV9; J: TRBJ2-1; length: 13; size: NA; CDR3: CASSGRDSPVAFF; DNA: TGTGCCAGCAGCGGGAGGGACTCCCCGGTGGCGTTCTTC
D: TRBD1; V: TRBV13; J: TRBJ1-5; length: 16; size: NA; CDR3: CASSLGGQGGSQPQHF; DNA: TGTGCCAGCAGCTTAGGGGGACAGGGAGGAAGTCAGCCCCAGCATTTT
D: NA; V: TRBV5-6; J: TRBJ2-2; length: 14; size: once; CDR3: CASSFPNPTGELFF; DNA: TGTGCCAGCAGCTTCCCAAATCCCACCGGGGAGCTGTTTTTT
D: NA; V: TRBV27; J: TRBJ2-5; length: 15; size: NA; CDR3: CASSFLTTRFETQYF; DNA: TGTGCCAGCAGTTTTCTGACCACGCGGTTCGAGACCCAGTACTTC
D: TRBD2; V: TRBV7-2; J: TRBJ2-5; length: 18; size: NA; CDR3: CASSYSLGLAGGQETQYF; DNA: TGTGCCAGCAGCTACAGCTTGGGACTAGCGGGGGGCCAAGAGACCCAGTACTTC
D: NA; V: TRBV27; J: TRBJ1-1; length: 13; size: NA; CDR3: CASSLALNTEAFF; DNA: TGTGCCAGCAGTTTAGCCCTGAACACTGAAGCTTTCTTT
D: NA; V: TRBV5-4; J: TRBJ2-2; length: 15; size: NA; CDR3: CASSSGTANTGELFF; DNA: TGTGCCAGCAGCTCCGGGACTGCAAACACCGGGGAGCTGTTTTTT
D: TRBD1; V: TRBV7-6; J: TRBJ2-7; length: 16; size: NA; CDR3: CASSLTPGQGYDEQYF; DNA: TGTGCCAGCAGCTTAACTCCGGGACAGGGGTATGACGAGCAGTACTTC
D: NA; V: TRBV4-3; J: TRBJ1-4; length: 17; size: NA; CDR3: CASSQDGEGTTNEKLFF; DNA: TGCGCCAGCAGCCAAGATGGGGAGGGTACGACTAATGAAAAACTGTTTTTT
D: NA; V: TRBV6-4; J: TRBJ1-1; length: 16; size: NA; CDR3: CASSALQGVGPTEAFF; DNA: TGTGCCAGCAGTGCCTTACAGGGAGTAGGCCCCACTGAAGCTTTCTTT
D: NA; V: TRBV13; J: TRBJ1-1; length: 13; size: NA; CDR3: CASSTGRGFEAFF; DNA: TGTGCCAGCAGCACCGGACGGGGCTTTGAAGCTTTCTTT
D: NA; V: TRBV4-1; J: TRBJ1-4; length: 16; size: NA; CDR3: CASSQTLGLRSEKLFF; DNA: TGCGCCAGCAGCCAAACCCTAGGCCTACGAAGTGAAAAACTGTTTTTT
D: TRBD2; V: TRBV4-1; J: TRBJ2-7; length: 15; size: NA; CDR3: CASSQGLAGGYEQYF; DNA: TGCGCCAGCAGCCAGGGACTAGCGGGGGGCTACGAGCAGTACTTC
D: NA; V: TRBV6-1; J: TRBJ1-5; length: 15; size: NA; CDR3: CASSDGRFSNQPQHF; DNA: TGTGCCAGCAGTGACGGAAGGTTTAGCAATCAGCCCCAGCATTTT
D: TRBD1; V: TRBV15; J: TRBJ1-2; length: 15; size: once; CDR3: CATSITGGGYYGYTF; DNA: TGTGCCACCAGCATAACAGGGGGCGGGTACTATGGCTACACCTTC
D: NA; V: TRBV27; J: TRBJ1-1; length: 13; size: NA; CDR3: CASSFVQNTEAFF; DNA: TGTGCCAGCAGTTTCGTCCAGAACACTGAAGCTTTCTTT
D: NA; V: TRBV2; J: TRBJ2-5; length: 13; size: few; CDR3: CASRRTAGETQYF; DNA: TGTGCCAGCAGACGGACCGCCGGGGAGACCCAGTACTTC
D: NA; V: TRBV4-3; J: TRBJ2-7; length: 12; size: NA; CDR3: CASSQSRNEQYF; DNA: TGCGCCAGCAGCCAGAGCAGAAACGAGCAGTACTTC
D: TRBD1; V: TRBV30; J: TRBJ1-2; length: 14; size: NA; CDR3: CAWSSGGIEGGYTF; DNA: TGTGCCTGGAGCTCAGGGGGAATCGAGGGGGGCTACACCTTC
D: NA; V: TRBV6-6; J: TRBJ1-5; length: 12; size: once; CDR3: CASSSGGQPQHF; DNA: TGTGCCAGCAGTTCCGGAGGTCAGCCCCAGCATTTT
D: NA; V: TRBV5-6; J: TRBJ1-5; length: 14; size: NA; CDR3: CASSFGTRYQPQHF; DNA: TGTGCCAGCAGCTTCGGGACGAGATATCAGCCCCAGCATTTT
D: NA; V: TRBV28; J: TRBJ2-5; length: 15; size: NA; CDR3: CASSSLWDYQETQYF; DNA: TGTGCCAGCAGTTCCCTCTGGGACTACCAAGAGACCCAGTACTTC
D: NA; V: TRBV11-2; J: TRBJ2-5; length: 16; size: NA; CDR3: CASSSEDYPTQETQYF; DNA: TGTGCCAGCAGCTCAGAGGACTACCCCACCCAAGAGACCCAGTACTTC
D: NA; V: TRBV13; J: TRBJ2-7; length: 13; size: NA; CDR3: CASSPPGRYEQYF; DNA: TGTGCCAGCAGCCCCCCGGGGCGCTACGAGCAGTACTTC
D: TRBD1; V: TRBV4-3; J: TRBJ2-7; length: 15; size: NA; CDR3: CASSQDPSWGDRVFF; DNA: TGCGCCAGCAGCCAAGATCCAAGCTGGGGGGACAGGGTGTTCTTC
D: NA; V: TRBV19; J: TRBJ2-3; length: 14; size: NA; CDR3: CASSIAPSADTQYF; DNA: TGTGCCAGTAGTATAGCCCCCAGCGCAGATACGCAGTATTTT
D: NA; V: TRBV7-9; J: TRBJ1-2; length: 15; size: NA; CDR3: CASSGPGTSHDGYTF; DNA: TGTGCCAGCAGTGGTCCCGGGACTTCACATGATGGCTACACCTTC
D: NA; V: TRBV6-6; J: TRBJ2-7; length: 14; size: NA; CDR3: CASSYDAQSYEQYF; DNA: TGTGCCAGCAGTTACGACGCCCAGTCCTACGAGCAGTACTTC
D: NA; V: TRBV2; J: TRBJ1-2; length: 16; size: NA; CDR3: CASSEAGGAYNYGYTF; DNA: TGTGCCAGCAGTGAAGCGGGGGGGGCATATAACTATGGCTACACCTTC
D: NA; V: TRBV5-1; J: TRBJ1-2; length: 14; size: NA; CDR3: CASSLPTGAYGYTF; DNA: TGCGCCAGCAGCTTACCGACAGGCGCGTATGGCTACACCTTC
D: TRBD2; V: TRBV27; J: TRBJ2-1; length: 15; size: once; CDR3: CASSLLAGVGGEQFF; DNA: TGTGCCAGCAGCCTACTAGCGGGAGTGGGGGGTGAGCAGTTCTTC
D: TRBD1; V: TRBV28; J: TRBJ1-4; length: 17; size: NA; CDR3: CASSSPGQGATGEKLFF; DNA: TGTGCCAGCAGTTCCCCGGGACAGGGGGCTACAGGTGAAAAACTGTTTTTT
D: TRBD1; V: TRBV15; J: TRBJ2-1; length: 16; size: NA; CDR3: CATSSPRTGGRNEQFF; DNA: TGTGCCACCAGCAGCCCGCGGACAGGGGGCCGGAATGAGCAGTTCTTC